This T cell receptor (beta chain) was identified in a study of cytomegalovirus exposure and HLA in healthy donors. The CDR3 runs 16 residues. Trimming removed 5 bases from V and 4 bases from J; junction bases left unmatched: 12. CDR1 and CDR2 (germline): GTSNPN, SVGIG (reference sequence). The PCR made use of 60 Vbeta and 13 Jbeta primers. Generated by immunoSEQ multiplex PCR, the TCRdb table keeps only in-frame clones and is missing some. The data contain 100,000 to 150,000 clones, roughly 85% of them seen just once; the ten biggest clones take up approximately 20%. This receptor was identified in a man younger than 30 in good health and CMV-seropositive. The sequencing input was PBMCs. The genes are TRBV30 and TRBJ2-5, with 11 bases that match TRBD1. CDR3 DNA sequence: TGTGCCTGGCACCAAGGGACAGGGGGTGAAGGAGAGACCCAGTACTTC. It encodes CAWHQGTGGEGETQYF.